These 12 T cell receptor beta chains came from one sample sequenced in a study of T cells of healthy individuals (dated by TCRdb to about 2018). The method was 5' RACE. This sample was sequenced with an Illumina MiSeq. The public reads were reanalyzed by TCRdb: fastp trimming at Q25, MiXCR alignment, in-frame beta chains only. A single entry per CDR3 protein holds the most common genes and DNA from its merged rows. Within this sample are over 95,000 distinct CDR3 sequences, with approximately 15% of them counted one time only. The top ten clones comprise 6.2% of the sample. These receptors originate from a human donor in good health.

This clonotype showed up many times. The genes are TRBV7-9 and TRBJ2-1; D is ambiguous. The CDR3 covers 12 residues. Trimming cost V 5 bases and J 5 bases, with 7 bases left between them. Germline CDR1 reads SEHNR; CDR2 reads FQNEAQ (reference sequence). This CDR3 reads CASSTTNNEQFF. CDR3 coding DNA: TGTGCCAGCAGCACTACCAACAATGAGCAGTTCTTC.

About this clonotype: A read error is likely, as this CDR3 ends without the conserved phenylalanine or tryptophan. This chain connects TRBV28 to TRBJ1-5; D gene uncertain. The germline V and J ends were trimmed by 5 bases and 1 base, with 18 bases remaining between them. The germline gives CDR1 MDHEN, CDR2 SYDVKM. The CDR3 is made up of 17 amino acids. This chain's CDR3 is CASSPPRHLASNQPQHS. For the CDR3, the DNA is TGTGCCAGCAGTCCCCCCCGCCACCTCGCGAGCAATCAGCCCCAGCATTCT.

The chain combines TRBV12-3 or TRBV12-4 with TRBJ2-1; D is uncertain. The V end was cut by 2 bases, the J end by 5 bases, with 10 bases between. CDR3 length: 14 amino acids. CDR3 bases: TGTGCCAGCAGTTTATCTGGGCCCAACAATGAGCAGTTCTTC. Its protein is CASSLSGPNNEQFF.

The V call is TRBV20-1, the J call TRBJ1-5; weak D call: TRBD1 (5 bases). Trimming took off 6 bases at V and 9 bases at J, with 12 bases between the two ends. CDR3 length: 11 amino acids. Germline-derived CDR1 and CDR2 are DFQATT and SNEGSKA (reference sequence). The CDR3 here is CSAAGVGPQHF. The CDR3 DNA sequence: TGCAGTGCCGCGGGGGTGGGGCCCCAGCATTTT.

The chain carries TRBV9 and TRBJ2-5; no clear D. The CDR3 sequence is 14 residues long. The germline V and J ends were trimmed by 3 bases and 1 base, with 10 bases remaining between them. Germline loops: CDR1 SGDLS, CDR2 YYNGEE. CDR3 coding DNA: TGTGCCAGCAGCGCCTTCTACGGCCAAGAGACCCAGTACTTC. Amino acid sequence: CASSAFYGQETQYF.

CDR3 loop: CASSYVPRAVEQYF. Here the CDR3 DNA reads TGTGCCAGCAGTTATGTACCCAGGGCGGTGGAGCAGTACTTC. V usage is TRBV2 and J usage is TRBJ2-7; weak D call: TRBD1 (5 bases). The CDR3 is 14 residues long. CDR1 is SNHLY and CDR2 is FYNNEI in the germline V gene. With 5 bases removed from V and 7 bases from J, the gap between germline ends came to 18 bases.

The J gene is TRBJ2-3, the V gene TRBV18, with 11 bases lining up with TRBD2. Germline CDR1 KGHSH, CDR2 LQKENI. This CDR3 contains 15 residues. Trimming cost V 4 bases and J 2 bases; bases outside gene matches: 2. The CDR3 loop is CASSLSGRATDTQYF. The DNA of the CDR3 is TGTGCCAGCTCACTTAGCGGGAGGGCCACAGATACGCAGTATTTT.

Only a few counts were recorded for this clonotype. The chain uses TRBV6-2 or TRBV6-3 and TRBJ1-6, with D possibly matching TRBD1 (6 bases). CDR1 and CDR2 (germline): MNHEY, SVGEGT. Trimming removed 2 bases at V and 9 bases at J, with 14 bases between. The CDR3 sequence is 15 residues long. The CDR3 reads CASSYEAGEVSPLHF. CDR3 bases: TGTGCCAGCAGTTACGAGGCAGGGGAGGTTTCACCCCTCCACTTT.

The chain employs TRBV20-1 and TRBJ1-6; no reliable D call. Germline-derived CDR1 and CDR2 are DFQATT and SNEGSKA (reference sequence). Trimming removed 1 base at V and 6 bases at J, with 7 bases between. This CDR3 is 13 amino acids long. The CDR3 sequence is CSARAGGNSPLHF. CDR3 coding DNA: TGCAGTGCTAGAGCGGGAGGTAATTCACCCCTCCACTTT.

This clonotype was seen a few times. V usage is TRBV20-1 and J usage is TRBJ1-5; unclear D gene. The CDR3 spans 13 residues. Germline CDR1 and CDR2: DFQATT and SNEGSKA (reference sequence). The V and J ends lost 3 bases and 6 bases respectively, with 12 bases between them. The CDR3 reads CSASKGPGQPQHF. As DNA, the CDR3 is TGCAGTGCTAGTAAGGGTCCCGGTCAGCCCCAGCATTTT.

This clonotype was observed a few times. The chain uses TRBV2 and TRBJ1-2; D is undetermined. Germline loops: CDR1 SNHLY, CDR2 FYNNEI. This CDR3 is 15 amino acids long. Trimming shortened V by 6 bases and J by 6 bases, and 20 bases separated the two germline ends. CDR3 residues: CASSAAGSGIHGYTF. The CDR3 nucleotides are TGTGCCAGCAGCGCTGCGGGGAGTGGGATTCATGGCTACACCTTC. The variable domain in full, with the rest retrieved from reference TRBV2 and TRBJ1-2, is EPEVTQTPSHQVTQMGQEVILRCVPISNHLYFYWYRQILGQKVEFLVSFYNNEISEKSEIFDDQFSVERPDGSNFTLKIRSTKLEDSAMYFCASSAAGSGIHGYTFGSGTRLTVV.

This clonotype was observed many times. The chain uses TRBV5-1 and TRBJ1-1; 7 bases match TRBD1. J lost 7 bases, V lost 3 bases, and 9 bases had no gene match. The CDR3 runs to 14 residues. Germline lookup yields CDR1 SGHRS and CDR2 YFSETQ. The CDR3: CASSWLGDSGEAFF. The CDR3 nucleotides read TGCGCCAGCAGCTGGCTAGGGGACAGCGGTGAAGCTTTCTTT.